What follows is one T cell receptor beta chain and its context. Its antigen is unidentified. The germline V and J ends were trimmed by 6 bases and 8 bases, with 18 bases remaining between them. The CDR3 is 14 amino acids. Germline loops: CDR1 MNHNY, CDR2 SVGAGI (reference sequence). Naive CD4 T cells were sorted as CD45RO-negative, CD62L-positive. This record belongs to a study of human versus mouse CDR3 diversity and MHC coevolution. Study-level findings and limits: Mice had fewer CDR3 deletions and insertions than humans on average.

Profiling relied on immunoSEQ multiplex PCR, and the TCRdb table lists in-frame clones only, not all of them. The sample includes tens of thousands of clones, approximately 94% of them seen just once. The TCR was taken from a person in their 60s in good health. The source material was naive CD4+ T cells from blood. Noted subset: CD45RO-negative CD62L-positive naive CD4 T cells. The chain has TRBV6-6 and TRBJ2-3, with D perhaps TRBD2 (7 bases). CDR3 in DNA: TGTGCCAGCAGGGGGGGCGCTCCGGGGGGTACGCAGTATTTT. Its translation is CASRGGAPGGTQYF.